This TCR beta chain stems from a study of T cells in Graves' hyperthyroidism and ophthalmopathy. Study-level information: Upon initial diagnosis and before any treatment, peripheral blood was collected.

Study results and limitations: The model made its ophthalmopathy prediction, and onset followed a median around 6.9 months later. Most expanded thyroid clonotypes above 0.001 also appeared in blood.

This clonotype appeared many times. The antigen is not known. Amplification yielded TCR beta CDR3 regions, with RNA transcripts as the source. TCR CDR3 underwent first-round RT-PCR with the HTBI primer set. TCRdb re-derived calls from the multiplex PCR reads in MiXCR, one entry per CDR3 protein. Seen here are 550,000 to 600,000 distinct CDR3 sequences, approximately 15% observed once, and the top ten hold about 18%. The study excluded patients with uncontrolled infection, other autoimmune disease, pregnancy or lactation. The CDR3 is 13 residues long. The germline V gene has CDR1 DFQATT and CDR2 SNEGSKA (reference sequence). Trimming removed 7 bases at V and 12 bases at J, with 22 bases between.

This TCR derives from a woman between 18 and 29 years old with Graves' hyperthyroidism. The chain recombines TRBV20-1 with TRBJ2-1; D is possibly TRBD2 (5 bases). The sample was blood. CDR3 coding DNA: TGCAGTGTTATATATCCCACTTGGGCGGGGCAGTTCTTC. Its protein product is CSVIYPTWAGQFF.